The 9 T cell receptor beta chains in this list originate from one sample, sequenced in a study of blood T cell repertoires in COVID-19. This table comes from immunoSEQ multiplex PCR, and its TCRdb copy is limited to in-frame clones, with some not included. The profile shows tens of thousands of clones, 90% to 95% of them singletons. Sample: peripheral blood. All receptors derive from a man aged 50-59 years with active COVID-19.

This clone has only one observation. The rearrangement joins TRBV30 to TRBJ2-7, with 7 bases lining up with TRBD1. The CDR3 is made up of 12 amino acids. Germline CDR1 reads GTSNPN; CDR2 reads SVGIG (reference sequence). V was clipped by 5 bases and J by 5 bases; unmatched bases: 6. The chain's CDR3 is CAWEGAGDEQYF. DNA of the CDR3: TGTGCCTGGGAGGGGGCCGGGGACGAGCAGTACTTC. Together with reference TRBV30 and TRBJ2-7, the CDR3 gives the full variable domain: SQTIHQWPATLVQPVGSPLSLECTVEGTSNPNLYWYRQAAGRGLQLLFYSVGIGQISSEVPQNLSASRPQDRQFILSSKKLLLSDSGFYLCAWEGAGDEQYFGPGTRLTVT.

This chain uses TRBV2 with TRBJ2-5, with unresolved D. This CDR3 has 13 residues. V was clipped by 2 bases and J by 7 bases, with 11 bases between them. CDR1 SNHLY and CDR2 FYNNEI come from the germline V gene. In DNA, the CDR3 is TGTGCCAGCAGTGAAAACTTGCTTGGGACCCAGTACTTC. It encodes CASSENLLGTQYF. The complete variable domain, with remaining parts taken from reference TRBV2 and TRBJ2-5, reads EPEVTQTPSHQVTQMGQEVILRCVPISNHLYFYWYRQILGQKVEFLVSFYNNEISEKSEIFDDQFSVERPDGSNFTLKIRSTKLEDSAMYFCASSENLLGTQYFGPGTRLLVL.

This chain uses TRBV7-2 with TRBJ1-1; 9 nucleotides match TRBD1. J was trimmed by 4 bases and V by 5 bases; bases with no gene match: 5. Germline V gene lookup returns CDR1 SGHTA and CDR2 FQGNSA. The CDR3 length is 14 residues. The CDR3 region has the DNA TGTGCCAGCAGCCCACGACAGGGGGGCACTGAAGCTTTCTTT. Protein product: CASSPRQGGTEAFF.

V gene TRBV20-1 combines with J gene TRBJ1-4; D call uncertain. Per germline, CDR1 DFQATT and CDR2 SNEGSKA (reference sequence). CDR3 size: 13 residues. V was shortened by 3 bases and J by 5 bases, with 10 bases between the two germline ends. DNA of the CDR3: TGCAGTGCTAGTATGGAGGGCAATGAAAAACTGTTTTTT. Translated: CSASMEGNEKLFF.

The V and J genes are TRBV28 and TRBJ2-7, with 7 bases aligning to TRBD1. The CDR3 consists of 14 residues. After removal of 4 bases from V and 7 bases from J, the junction contained 10 bases not matched to a gene. Germline V gene sequence: CDR1 MDHEN, CDR2 SYDVKM. CDR3 loop: CASSSRQGLQEQYF. CDR3 nucleotide sequence: TGTGCCAGCAGTTCCCGACAGGGCCTGCAAGAGCAGTACTTC.

The chain employs TRBV7-6 and TRBJ2-7, with 16 nucleotides matching TRBD2. V gave up 4 bases and J gave up 9 bases; unmatched junction bases: 12. CDR1 is SGHVS, CDR2 FNYEAQ, per germline. This CDR3 has 17 amino acids. The CDR3 DNA reads as TGTGCCAGCAGCTCGGGACTAGCGGGGGGGTTTGGAGGTTTGCAGTACTTC. It specifies CASSSGLAGGFGGLQYF.

The chain combines TRBV7-9 with TRBJ2-3; 7 nucleotides agree with TRBD2. Germline lookup yields CDR1 SEHNR and CDR2 FQNEAQ (reference sequence). J was trimmed by 2 bases and V by 5 bases; bases with no gene match: 7. The CDR3 is 15 residues long. CDR3 amino acids: CASSPRDYHTDTQYF. Written as DNA, the CDR3 is TGTGCCAGCAGCCCCCGGGACTACCACACAGATACGCAGTATTTT. The full variable domain, rest sourced from reference TRBV7-9 and TRBJ2-3, is DTGVSQNPRHKITKRGQNVTFRCDPISEHNRLYWYRQTLGQGPEFLTYFQNEAQLEKSRLLSDRFSAERPKGSFSTLEIQRTEQGDSAMYLCASSPRDYHTDTQYFGPGTRLTVL.

The gene calls are TRBV5-5 and TRBJ2-3, with D unclear. The V and J ends lost 1 base and 4 bases respectively, with 4 bases between them. CDR3 length: 12 residues. From germline, CDR1 is SGHKS and CDR2 YYEKEE (reference sequence). CDR3 in amino acids: CASSLFADTQYF. CDR3 nucleotides: TGTGCCAGCAGCTTGTTCGCAGATACGCAGTATTTT.

V and J are TRBV27 and TRBJ1-5; perhaps TRBD1 as D (5 bases). The CDR3 totals 15 residues. V was trimmed by 2 bases and J by 9 bases, leaving 17 bases between them. The V gene's germline CDR1 is MNHEY and CDR2 SMNVEV (reference sequence). The CDR3 here is CASSLTFQGLRPQHF. The CDR3 DNA follows: TGTGCCAGCAGTTTAACGTTCCAGGGATTGAGGCCCCAGCATTTT.